The 20 T cell receptor beta chains given below trace back to one sample, sequenced in a study of blood T cell repertoires in COVID-19. The method was immunoSEQ multiplex PCR; TCRdb's version includes in-frame clones alone and lacks a portion of them. The sample lists 15,000 to 20,000 clones, roughly 82% seen once, with around 16% in the top ten. Sequencing was done on a sample of peripheral blood. The receptor set was obtained from a man in his 70s with COVID-19, enrolled during active disease.

The chain's CDR3 is CASSIRGTGFEKLFF. DNA of the CDR3: TGTGCCAGTAGTATCCGCGGGACAGGTTTTGAAAAACTGTTTTTT. V usage is TRBV19 and J usage is TRBJ1-4, with TRBD1 matching 8 bases. The V segment lost 3 bases and the J segment 7 bases; nucleotides outside the gene matches: 7. Germline loops: CDR1 LNHDA, CDR2 SQIVND (reference sequence). The length of the CDR3 is 15 residues. The full variable domain, rest sourced from reference TRBV19 and TRBJ1-4, is DGGITQSPKYLFRKEGQNVTLSCEQNLNHDAMYWYRQDPGQGLRLIYYSQIVNDFQKGDIAEGYSVSREKKESFPLTVTSAQKNPTAFYLCASSIRGTGFEKLFFGSGTQLSVL.

This clone was recorded once. The rearrangement links TRBV7-9 to TRBJ1-2; a possible D gene is TRBD1 (6 bases). V gave up 5 bases and J gave up 8 bases, with 15 bases separating them. CDR3 length: 13 amino acids. The germline gives CDR1 SEHNR, CDR2 FQNEAQ (reference sequence). The CDR3, as DNA: TGTGCCAGCAGCGTACAGGGAAGAGCAGGCTACACCTTC. Residues: CASSVQGRAGYTF.

The chain is built from TRBV12-3 or TRBV12-4 and TRBJ1-6; D gene ambiguous. The CDR3 spans 13 residues. The V end lost 5 bases, the J end lost 9 bases, and 11 bases lay between the germline ends. CDR3 loop: CASSLGLSSPLHF. Written as DNA, the CDR3 is TGTGCCAGCAGTCTAGGACTCTCTTCACCCCTCCACTTT.

In this sample, this clone turned up once. This chain links TRBV28 with TRBJ2-7; D is perhaps TRBD1 (6 bases). Trimming took 2 bases from V and 0 from J, leaving 11 bases between them. Germline V lookup: CDR1 MDHEN, CDR2 SYDVKM. CDR3 size: 15 residues. CDR3 nucleotide sequence: TGTGCCAGCAGTTTACAAGGGGGTAGCTCCTACGAGCAGTACTTC. This sequence encodes CASSLQGGSSYEQYF. Full variable domain (missing parts from reference TRBV28 and TRBJ2-7): DVKVTQSSRYLVKRTGEKVFLECVQDMDHENMFWYRQDPGLGLRLIYFSYDVKMKEKGDIPEGYSVSREKKERFSLILESASTNQTSMYLCASSLQGGSSYEQYFGPGTRLTVT.

This clone was detected a few times. The gene calls are TRBV7-6 and TRBJ2-1; D remains unclear. Deletions cut 5 bases from V and 8 bases from J, with 10 bases between. This CDR3 is built from 12 residues. Germline CDR1 reads SGHVS; CDR2 reads FNYEAQ. CDR3 in DNA: TGTGCCAGCAGCCAGTACTATGATGAGCAGTTCTTC. Translated: CASSQYYDEQFF.

The gene calls are TRBV2 and TRBJ2-7, with D maybe TRBD2 (6 bases). V was pared by 6 bases and J by 9 bases, with 21 bases between. The length of the CDR3 is 14 residues. Germline CDR1 reads SNHLY; CDR2 reads FYNNEI. For the CDR3, the DNA is TGTGCCAGCAGCGCCCGGGCCGCGGAGGGCCTGCAGTACTTC. As protein: CASSARAAEGLQYF.

The chain couples TRBV7-8 to TRBJ2-3; TRBD2 matches 9 bases. J was trimmed by 4 bases and V by 5 bases; bases with no gene match: 13. In germline, CDR1 is SGHVS, CDR2 FQNEAQ. The CDR3 is 17 amino acids. Here the CDR3 reads CASSPRGSGRVADTQYF. CDR3 nucleotides: TGTGCCAGCAGCCCCCGGGGTAGCGGGAGAGTGGCAGATACGCAGTATTTT.

Relative to its sample, this clone is medium-sized. This sequence joins TRBV29-1 and TRBJ1-1, with D perhaps TRBD1 (6 bases). The ends were cut back, 4 bases at V and 6 bases at J, with 15 bases in the middle. The CDR3 runs to 13 residues. The germline gives CDR1 SQVTM, CDR2 ANQGSEA. DNA for the CDR3: TGCAGCGTTGTGACAGGCAAAGAGGCTGAAGCTTTCTTT. Translating gives CSVVTGKEAEAFF.

This clone appeared once. The chain uses TRBV5-1 and TRBJ2-5, with 7 bases lining up with TRBD1. The CDR3 runs to 14 residues. CDR1 is SGHRS and CDR2 is YFSETQ in the germline V gene. V lost 3 bases to trimming and J lost 1 base; unmatched junction nucleotides: 3. Here the CDR3 DNA reads TGCGCCAGCAGCTCTGGACAGGCCCAAGAGACCCAGTACTTC. This codes for CASSSGQAQETQYF.

This clone appeared a few times. At the DNA level, this CDR3 is encoded by other sequences in the same sample as well. The chain uses TRBV30 and TRBJ1-5; D may be TRBD1 (5 bases). CDR1 is GTSNPN, CDR2 SVGIG, per germline (reference sequence). Trimming left V 2 bases short and J 4 bases short, with 9 bases between. The CDR3 has 13 residues. The CDR3 here is CAWSTRENQPQHF. CDR3 DNA sequence: TGTGCCTGGAGTACCAGGGAAAATCAGCCCCAGCATTTT.

This clone was seen only a few times. The chain employs TRBV6-2 or TRBV6-3 and TRBJ2-5; no clear D gene. V lost 3 bases and J lost 5, with 13 bases in between. Germline-derived CDR1 and CDR2 are MNHEY and SVGEGT. The CDR3 contains 14 residues. The CDR3 loop reads CASSYEPDLETQYF. The CDR3 DNA follows: TGTGCCAGCAGTTATGAGCCAGACTTGGAGACCCAGTACTTC.

This chain joins TRBV5-6 and TRBJ2-7; 8 nucleotides align to TRBD1. The CDR3 loop spans 12 amino acids. The germline gives CDR1 SGHDT, CDR2 YYEEEE. J lost 6 bases, V lost 4 bases, and 3 bases had no gene match. The DNA for the CDR3 is TGTGCCAGCAGCCGGACAGGGCGCGAGCAGTACTTC. Translation: CASSRTGREQYF.

The CDR3 reads CASSPSSEEAFF. CDR3 nucleotide sequence: TGTGCCAGCTCACCGTCATCTGAGGAAGCTTTCTTT. The gene calls are TRBV18 and TRBJ1-1; D ambiguous. Germline V gene sequence: CDR1 KGHSH, CDR2 LQKENI. The CDR3 is 12 residues long. V lost 3 bases, J lost 8 bases, and 10 bases lay in between.

This chain joins TRBV7-8 and TRBJ2-7; no definite D call. Germline CDR1 reads SGHVS; CDR2 reads FQNEAQ. The CDR3 loop spans 11 amino acids. V lost 3 bases, J lost 4 bases, and 4 bases lay in between. CDR3 bases: TGTGCCAGCAGCTTGCGTTACGAGCAGTACTTC. This codes for CASSLRYEQYF.

The chain employs TRBV3-1 (or the pseudogene TRBV3-2) and TRBJ2-7; 7 bases map to TRBD1. This CDR3 region has 14 residues. Germline trimming cut 4 bases from V and 7 bases from J; bases unmatched to any gene: 10. CDR1 is LGHDT and CDR2 is YNNKEL in the germline V gene (reference sequence). CDR3 in DNA: TGTGCCAGCAGCCTCGGGACAGACCCTAGTGAGCAGTACTTC. Its translation: CASSLGTDPSEQYF.

V usage is TRBV9 and J usage is TRBJ1-2; D remains unclear. CDR1 and CDR2 (germline): SGDLS, YYNGEE. The ends were cut back, 0 bases at V and 1 base at J, with 10 bases in the middle. This CDR3 is built from 15 residues. CDR3 sequence (DNA): TGTGCCAGCAGCGTAGTTGACGCAGGTAACTATGGCTACACCTTC. Amino acids: CASSVVDAGNYGYTF.

The chain uses TRBV6-4 and TRBJ2-3; 14 nucleotides agree with TRBD2. Germline V lookup: CDR1 MRHNA, CDR2 SNTAGT. The CDR3 spans 15 residues. With 7 bases clipped from V and 4 bases from J, the junction kept 4 bases outside the gene matches. CDR3 sequence: CASKTSGGAADTQYF. CDR3 coding DNA: TGTGCCAGCAAGACTAGCGGGGGGGCCGCAGATACGCAGTATTTT.

The chain links TRBV6-2 or TRBV6-3 to TRBJ1-5; 7 bases align to TRBD1. There are 14 residues in the CDR3. Unmatched junction bases numbered 9, after V lost 5 bases and J lost 8 bases. Germline V gives CDR1 MNHEY, CDR2 SVGEGT. CDR3 in amino acids: CASSRRQGPEPQHF. CDR3 nucleotides: TGTGCCAGCAGTCGTCGACAGGGCCCGGAGCCCCAGCATTTT.

The genes are TRBV19 and TRBJ1-1; 8 bases agree with TRBD1. Germline assignment: CDR1 LNHDA and CDR2 SQIVND (reference sequence). The J segment lost 0 bases and the V segment lost 4 bases, leaving 7 bases of the junction unmatched. CDR3 length: 16 residues. The DNA for the CDR3 is TGTGCCAGTAGTAAATACAGGGGGACGATGAACACTGAAGCTTTCTTT. Encoded protein: CASSKYRGTMNTEAFF.

This rearrangement joins TRBV14 to TRBJ1-1, with a tentative D call TRBD1 (5 bases). Between the trimmed V and J ends, which lost 4 bases and 5 bases, there was a span of 14 bases. This CDR3 region has 14 residues. Germline assignment: CDR1 SGHDN and CDR2 FVKESK. The CDR3 reads CASSPGRGGTEAFF. CDR3 in DNA: TGTGCCAGCAGCCCAGGGAGGGGAGGGACTGAAGCTTTCTTT.